The 17 T cell receptor beta chains below were found in one sample sequenced in a study of OX40 agonist ivuxolimab in advanced cancers. Clones were sequenced by immunoSEQ multiplex PCR, and TCRdb holds only the in-frame ones, with some missing. The sample gives 60,000 or so clones, 80% to 90% of which show up once; 5% to 5.5% is in the top ten. The sequencing used CD4+ or CD8+ T cells sorted from blood, collected in a trial of the OX40 agonist ivuxolimab. The receptors were gathered from an adult with an advanced solid tumor such as melanoma, head and neck, liver or kidney cancer.

The CDR3 reads CASSHRLISYNEQFF. In nucleotides, the CDR3 is TGTGCCAGCAGCCATAGACTTATCTCCTACAATGAGCAGTTCTTC. The J gene is TRBJ2-1, the V gene TRBV14, with D hard to call. Trimming stripped 3 bases from V and 0 bases from J, with 9 bases between. This CDR3 region has 15 residues. Germline values: CDR1 SGHDN, CDR2 FVKESK.

The V gene is TRBV30, the J gene TRBJ2-5, with a tentative D call TRBD2 (6 bases). This CDR3 comprises 14 residues. Trimming removed 6 bases from V and 5 bases from J, with 19 bases in between. The germline V gene encodes CDR1 GTSNPN and CDR2 SVGIG (reference sequence). The CDR3 spells CACKNGWGVETQYF. The CDR3 coding sequence is TGTGCCTGTAAAAACGGCTGGGGGGTGGAGACCCAGTACTTC.

This clone is a singleton in its sample. It is unclear where the CDR3 begins or ends on the DNA, so no DNA is shown, and the CDR3 is as TCRdb lists it. This rearrangement joins TRBV12-1 to TRBJ2-7. TRBV12-1 is recorded as a pseudogene. A total of 17 residues make up the CDR3, ends included. Here the CDR3 reads CASSFCVGVGSSYEQYF.

This sequence joins TRBV19 and TRBJ2-1; 9 positions agree with TRBD2. The CDR3 extends over 16 amino acids. The V gene end was trimmed by 4 bases and the J gene end by 1 base; junction bases not matched to a gene: 5. Germline V CDR1 and CDR2: LNHDA, SQIVND (reference sequence). As DNA, the CDR3 is TGTGCCAGTAGTAGGATCAGCGGGAGGTCCTACAATGAGCAGTTCTTC. This encodes CASSRISGRSYNEQFF.

This clone has only a few counts. This chain uses TRBV27 with TRBJ2-3; 7 positions agree with TRBD2. CDR1 is MNHEY, CDR2 SMNVEV, per germline (reference sequence). The CDR3 extends over 14 amino acids. The J segment lost 5 bases and the V segment lost 2 bases, leaving 4 bases of the junction unmatched. Written as DNA, the CDR3 is TGTGCCAGCAGTTTAAAGGGAGGGAGAGATACGCAGTATTTT. Protein sequence: CASSLKGGRDTQYF.

V gene TRBV28 combines with J gene TRBJ1-1; D is possibly TRBD1 (5 bases). The CDR3 spans 15 residues. Trimming cost V 6 bases and J 1 base, with 15 bases left between them. The germline CDR1 and CDR2 sequences are MDHEN and SYDVKM. Here the CDR3 reads CASSLKTGWNTEAFF. The CDR3 nucleotides read TGTGCCAGCAGCTTAAAAACAGGTTGGAACACTGAAGCTTTCTTT.

The chain combines TRBV28 with TRBJ1-5; 8 nucleotides match TRBD1. The V and J ends lost 7 bases and 6 bases, in that order; junction bases with no gene match: 8. The CDR3 length is 14 residues. Germline values: CDR1 MDHEN, CDR2 SYDVKM. The CDR3: CASKRDRIVQPQHF. DNA for the CDR3: TGTGCCAGCAAACGGGACAGGATTGTTCAGCCCCAGCATTTT.

J is TRBJ2-7 and V is TRBV30; 12 bases match TRBD1. Trimming removed 4 bases from V and 12 bases from J; junction bases left unmatched: 10. The CDR3 is 13 residues long. In germline, CDR1 is GTSNPN, CDR2 SVGIG (reference sequence). CDR3 sequence: CAWNWDRGRRGYF. CDR3 DNA sequence: TGTGCCTGGAATTGGGACAGGGGGCGCAGGGGGTACTTC.

This clone was recorded once. The chain combines TRBV19 with TRBJ2-1; 10 nucleotides line up with TRBD2. V lost 4 bases, J lost 13 bases, and 19 bases stayed unmatched. Germline V gene lookup returns CDR1 LNHDA and CDR2 SQIVND (reference sequence). The CDR3 is 17 amino acids. CDR3 amino acids: CASSKGSGRAVERAQFF. Written as DNA, the CDR3 is TGTGCCAGTAGTAAGGGAAGCGGGAGGGCCGTGGAACGTGCCCAGTTCTTC.

The chain carries TRBV29-1 and TRBJ2-3; 9 bases match TRBD1. Per germline, CDR1 SQVTM and CDR2 ANQGSEA. With 7 bases clipped from V and 5 bases from J, the junction kept 4 bases outside the gene matches. This CDR3 region has 12 residues. The CDR3 protein is CSGWTGVDTQYF. The CDR3 bases are TGCAGCGGCTGGACAGGGGTAGATACGCAGTATTTT.

The chain has TRBV7-2 and TRBJ2-1, with D unclear. V was cut by 5 bases and J by 2 bases, with 10 bases left in between. CDR1 and CDR2 from the germline V gene are SGHTA and FQGNSA. This CDR3 has 14 residues. The CDR3 spells CASSPAATYNEQFF. CDR3 coding DNA: TGTGCCAGCAGCCCTGCGGCTACCTACAATGAGCAGTTCTTC.

As regards this clone: One junction end does not reproduce the germline sequence, and a read error may be involved. V is TRBV5-1 and J is TRBJ2-7; no reliable D call. Germline CDR1 reads SGHRS; CDR2 reads YFSETQ. The CDR3 extends over 13 amino acids. The CDR3 DNA follows: TGTGCCAGCAGCTTGATACCACAGACCGAGCAGTACTTC. Encoded protein: CASSLIPQTEQYF.

The chain recombines TRBV27 with TRBJ2-5; 9 bases align to TRBD2. The CDR3 is 15 residues long. Trimming removed 6 bases from V and 3 bases from J; junction bases left unmatched: 8. Germline CDR1 reads MNHEY; CDR2 reads SMNVEV (reference sequence). CDR3 nucleotides: TGTGCCAGCAGCCAGGCGGGGGGGACAGAAGAGACCCAGTACTTC. The encoded protein is CASSQAGGTEETQYF.

The chain uses TRBV11-2 and TRBJ2-7, with D uncertain. CDR3 size: 16 residues. Germline-derived CDR1 and CDR2 are SGHAT and FQNNGV. V lost 1 base to trimming and J lost 4 bases, with 17 bases between them. The CDR3 DNA is TGTGCCAGCAGCTTAGTTTCGTCTTCGGTTCTTTACGAGCAGTACTTC. It encodes CASSLVSSSVLYEQYF.

This clone was detected only once. CDR3 DNA: TGTGCCAGCACCAACGTCGGGGAGCAGTTCTTC. Translation gives CASTNVGEQFF. This chain links TRBV6-1 with TRBJ2-1; D gene ambiguous. CDR3 length: 11 amino acids. V was trimmed by 7 bases and J by 10 bases, leaving 11 bases between them. The germline CDR1 and CDR2 sequences are MNHNS and SASEGT.

V and J are TRBV27 and TRBJ2-3; no firm D call. Per the germline V gene, CDR1 is MNHEY and CDR2 is SMNVEV (reference sequence). CDR3 length: 14 residues. Trimming removed 3 bases at V and 0 bases at J, with 7 bases between. CDR3 DNA sequence: TGTGCCAGCAGTTTGGATACTAGCACAGATACGCAGTATTTT. Protein: CASSLDTSTDTQYF.

The chain couples TRBV19 to TRBJ2-2; 10 bases align to TRBD1. Germline lookup yields CDR1 LNHDA and CDR2 SQIVND (reference sequence). With V trimmed by 8 bases and J by 3 bases, 6 bases remained unmatched. The CDR3 length is 15 residues. The CDR3 region has the DNA TGTGCCAGTGTAAAAGGGACAGGGGACACCGGGGAGCTGTTTTTT. Encoded protein: CASVKGTGDTGELFF.